At least ten counts were recorded for the clone carrying this T cell receptor beta chain. The data were obtained in a study of neurological immune-mediated disorders. CDR1 SGHTA and CDR2 FQGNSA come from the germline V gene. Trimming cost V 1 base and J 0 bases, with 7 bases left between them. This CDR3 comprises 15 residues. One entry per CDR3 protein results from TCRdb running MiXCR on the 5' RACE reads. The data contain roughly 70,000 distinct CDR3 sequences, roughly 5.5% of them singletons. The sequenced sample consisted of PBMCs. This TCR was sampled from a woman in her 30s with multiple sclerosis. The genes are TRBV7-2 and TRBJ1-3, with unresolved D. In DNA, the CDR3 is TGTGCCAGCAGCTTAGAGGGCAGCTCTGGAAACACCATATATTTT. Its translation is CASSLEGSSGNTIYF. The complete variable domain, with remaining parts taken from reference TRBV7-2 and TRBJ1-3, reads GAGVSQSPSNKVTEKGKDVELRCDPISGHTALYWYRQSLGQGLEFLIYFQGNSAPDKSGLPSDRFSAERTGGSVSTLTIQRTQQEDSAVYLCASSLEGSSGNTIYFGEGSWLTVV.